The 29 T cell receptor beta chains below all came from one sample that was sequenced in a study of T cells in localized non-small cell lung cancer. Sequencing was performed with immunoSEQ multiplex PCR; in TCRdb, only in-frame clones are kept and a portion is missing. The table includes around 40,000 clones, 70% to 90% detected once. The input for sequencing was peripheral blood, taken before any cancer treatment. The source is a man between 40 and 70 years old with stage I lung adenocarcinoma.

The CDR3 DNA reads as TGCAGCGCGGCACAGGGGACAAACACTGAAGCTTTCTTT. It is translated as CSAAQGTNTEAFF. The V call is TRBV29-1, the J call TRBJ1-1, with 7 bases lining up with TRBD1. With V trimmed by 7 bases and J by 2 bases, 7 bases remained unmatched. The CDR3 runs 13 residues. CDR1 and CDR2 (germline): SQVTM, ANQGSEA.

The chain uses TRBV10-3 and TRBJ1-5; D perhaps matches TRBD1 (6 bases). Germline lookup yields CDR1 ENHRY and CDR2 SYGVKD. The ends were cut back, 5 bases at V and 1 base at J, with 24 bases in the middle. The CDR3 spans 19 residues. The CDR3, as DNA: TGTGCCATCAGTAACCCACGGGGGGATAGGGGGACAAGCAATCAGCCCCAGCATTTT. It is translated as CAISNPRGDRGTSNQPQHF.

V is TRBV4-3 and J is TRBJ2-7; no definite D call. Germline loops: CDR1 LGHNA, CDR2 YSLEER. The CDR3 covers 14 residues. V lost 2 bases and J 0 bases, leaving 8 bases between the germline ends. CDR3 residues: CASSQTAPSYEQYF. The CDR3 region has the DNA TGCGCCAGCAGCCAAACAGCTCCCTCCTACGAGCAGTACTTC.

The chain carries TRBV4-1 and TRBJ1-5, with a possible D match to TRBD1 (5 bases). Trimming pared 1 base from V and 2 bases from J, leaving 15 bases between. The CDR3 has 17 amino acids. Germline V gene lookup returns CDR1 MGHRA and CDR2 YSYEKL. The CDR3 loop is CASSQGFGGFGNQPQHF. CDR3 coding DNA: TGCGCCAGCAGCCAAGGGTTTGGGGGGTTTGGCAATCAGCCCCAGCATTTT.

This chain connects TRBV4-2 to TRBJ2-7; no clear D. V lost 0 bases, J lost 7 bases, and 13 bases lay in between. The CDR3 sequence is 14 residues long. Germline V CDR1 and CDR2: LGHNA, YNFKEQ. This CDR3 reads CASSQDLGFREQYF. The CDR3 DNA reads TGTGCCAGCAGCCAAGATCTAGGGTTCCGAGAGCAGTACTTC.

Only one count was recorded for this clone. The J gene is TRBJ2-1, the V gene TRBV4-3; TRBD2 aligns across 14 bases. The ends lost 3 bases at V and 8 bases at J; junction bases unmatched: 3. Germline V gives CDR1 LGHNA, CDR2 YSLEER. This CDR3 region has 15 residues. CDR3 amino acids: CASSQGTSGSYEQFF. CDR3 nucleotides: TGCGCCAGCAGCCAGGGGACTAGCGGGAGCTATGAGCAGTTCTTC.

This clone was detected a few times. CDR3 sequence: CASSMGEEQYF. Here the CDR3 DNA reads TGTGCCAGTAGTATGGGGGAGGAGCAGTACTTC. This chain uses TRBV19 with TRBJ2-7; possibly TRBD1 or TRBD2 for D (5 bases each). CDR3 length: 11 residues. CDR1 is LNHDA, CDR2 SQIVND, per germline (reference sequence). Trimming stripped 3 bases from V and 7 bases from J, with 7 bases between.

J is TRBJ2-2 and V is TRBV4-3; the match to TRBD1 covers 7 bases. Losses at the gene ends were 3 bases for V and 5 bases for J; bases not matched to a gene: 0. There are 13 residues in the CDR3. The germline gives CDR1 LGHNA, CDR2 YSLEER. CDR3 bases: TGCGCCAGCAGCCAGACAGGGACCGGGGAGCTGTTTTTT. Encoded protein: CASSQTGTGELFF.

The chain links TRBV28 to TRBJ1-1; maybe TRBD1 (5 bases). Trimming cost V 5 bases and J 0 bases, with 16 bases left between them. Germline V CDR1 and CDR2: MDHEN, SYDVKM. CDR3 length: 16 amino acids. Written as DNA, the CDR3 is TGTGCCAGCAGTCCCTCGGACAACAAGGTGAACACTGAAGCTTTCTTT. Amino acid sequence: CASSPSDNKVNTEAFF.

The chain couples TRBV7-6 to TRBJ2-5; 7 nucleotides line up with TRBD2. Trimming at V came to 1 base and at J to 5 bases, leaving 4 bases not matched to a gene. This CDR3 is 14 amino acids long. The germline V gene has CDR1 SGHVS and CDR2 FNYEAQ. The CDR3 bases are TGTGCCAGCAGCTTAGACGCCGGGGGGGAGACCCAGTACTTC. It encodes CASSLDAGGETQYF. Full variable domain (remainder filled in from reference TRBV7-6 and TRBJ2-5): GAGVSQSPRYKVTKRGQDVALRCDPISGHVSLYWYRQALGQGPEFLTYFNYEAQQDKSGLPNDRFSAERPEGSISTLTIQRTEQRDSAMYRCASSLDAGGETQYFGPGTRLLVL.

This clone came up once. The V gene is TRBV11-1, the J gene TRBJ2-7, with TRBD1 identical over 8 bases. This CDR3 has 16 amino acids. Germline-derived CDR1 and CDR2 are SGHAT and FQDESV (reference sequence). V lost 1 base, J lost 2 bases, and 7 bases stayed unmatched. The CDR3 sequence is CASSLGTGGIAYEQYF. CDR3 sequence (DNA): TGTGCCAGCAGCTTAGGTACAGGGGGGATCGCCTACGAGCAGTACTTC.

The J gene is TRBJ1-6, the V gene TRBV30; D not resolved. The ends were cut back, 3 bases at V and 10 bases at J, with 22 bases in the middle. Germline-derived CDR1 and CDR2 are GTSNPN and SVGIG (reference sequence). The CDR3 consists of 16 residues. CDR3 region: CAWSVNSVRGSSPLHF. CDR3 nucleotide sequence: TGTGCCTGGAGCGTGAACTCAGTGCGGGGTAGCTCACCCCTCCACTTT.

The rearrangement links TRBV5-1 to TRBJ2-7; D is uncertain. Germline values: CDR1 SGHRS, CDR2 YFSETQ. Deletions cut 0 bases from V and 6 bases from J, with 13 bases between. The CDR3 loop spans 14 amino acids. The CDR3 bases are TGCGCCAGCAGCTTGGCCTCGGAGAACCGCGAGCAGTACTTC. It specifies CASSLASENREQYF. Full variable domain (outside the CDR3, taken from reference TRBV5-1 and TRBJ2-7): KAGVTQTPRYLIKTRGQQVTLSCSPISGHRSVSWYQQTPGQGLQFLFEYFSETQRNKGNFPGRFSGRQFSNSRSEMNVSTLELGDSALYLCASSLASENREQYFGPGTRLTVT.

The J gene is TRBJ1-2, the V gene TRBV19; 10 bases fit TRBD1. The trim removed 4 bases at V and 7 bases at J, leaving 6 bases unmatched. The CDR3 is made up of 14 amino acids. Per germline, CDR1 LNHDA and CDR2 SQIVND (reference sequence). The CDR3 bases are TGTGCCAGTAGTACCGGGACAGGGGTAGGTGGCTACACCTTC. This encodes CASSTGTGVGGYTF.

The chain links TRBV5-1 to TRBJ1-1; D ambiguous. The CDR3 runs to 13 residues. The germline CDR1 and CDR2 sequences are SGHRS and YFSETQ. V was trimmed by 1 base and J by 1 base, leaving 5 bases between them. The CDR3 reads CASSLRPNTEAFF. The CDR3 DNA is TGCGCCAGCAGCTTGAGGCCGAACACTGAAGCTTTCTTT.

The rearrangement uses TRBV29-1 and TRBJ2-2; maybe TRBD1 (6 bases). The CDR3 has 14 amino acids. Trimming pared 4 bases from V and 6 bases from J, leaving 15 bases between. In germline, CDR1 is SQVTM, CDR2 ANQGSEA. CDR3 DNA sequence: TGCAGCGTTGTAATGGACAGTAGGCCCGGGGAGCTGTTTTTT. Translating gives CSVVMDSRPGELFF.

The gene calls are TRBV27 and TRBJ2-1; 11 nucleotides line up with TRBD1. The junction had 2 bases not matched to a gene; V was cut back by 2 bases and J by 8 bases. CDR1 and CDR2 (germline): MNHEY, SMNVEV (reference sequence). The CDR3 contains 14 residues. The CDR3 bases are TGTGCCAGCAGTTTAGGGACAGGGGGAGATGAGCAGTTCTTC. It yields the protein CASSLGTGGDEQFF.

The chain links TRBV19 to TRBJ1-5; TRBD1 aligns across 7 bases. V gave up 8 bases and J gave up 3 bases; unmatched junction bases: 10. From germline, CDR1 is LNHDA and CDR2 SQIVND (reference sequence). CDR3 length: 15 residues. DNA of the CDR3: TGTGCCAGTTCCCCCCGGGACAGTTTCAATCAGCCCCAGCATTTT. Amino acid sequence: CASSPRDSFNQPQHF.

V gene TRBV7-9 combines with J gene TRBJ2-5; 8 bases line up with TRBD2. The CDR3 covers 17 residues. The germline V gene encodes CDR1 SEHNR and CDR2 FQNEAQ (reference sequence). Trimming removed 4 bases from V and 0 bases from J; junction bases left unmatched: 10. In DNA form, the CDR3 reads TGTGCCAGCAGCTCTGCTCTGACTAGCGCCAACCAAGAGACCCAGTACTTC. Protein: CASSSALTSANQETQYF.

In its sample, this clone was seen once. The J gene is TRBJ2-7, the V gene TRBV29-1; D might be TRBD2 (5 bases). Trimming took 3 bases from V and 3 from J, leaving 9 bases between them. CDR1 is SQVTM and CDR2 is ANQGSEA in the germline V gene. The CDR3 runs 12 residues. The DNA of the CDR3 is TGCAGCGTTGATGGGAGCGGCTACGAGCAGTACTTC. This encodes CSVDGSGYEQYF.

The genes are TRBV5-4 and TRBJ2-3; D possibly matches TRBD1 or TRBD2 (6 bases each). V was clipped by 2 bases and J by 0 bases, with 10 bases between them. CDR3 length: 15 residues. Per germline, CDR1 SGHNT and CDR2 YYREEE (reference sequence). Written as DNA, the CDR3 is TGTGCCAGCAGCTTAGGGGGGAGAAGCACAGATACGCAGTATTTT. Translating gives CASSLGGRSTDTQYF.

In its sample, this clone was seen once. The rearrangement joins TRBV27 to TRBJ2-1, with 8 nucleotides matching TRBD2. With 2 bases clipped from V and 15 bases from J, the junction kept 6 bases outside the gene matches. The CDR3 runs 12 residues. The germline V gene encodes CDR1 MNHEY and CDR2 SMNVEV (reference sequence). Written as DNA, the CDR3 is TGTGCCAGCAGTTTAGCGGGAGGTGGTCCGTTCTTC. Amino acids: CASSLAGGGPFF.

V gene TRBV7-9 combines with J gene TRBJ1-1; possibly TRBD1 for D (5 bases). CDR3 length equals 15 residues. Germline CDR1 SEHNR, CDR2 FQNEAQ (reference sequence). V lost 4 bases to trimming and J lost 4 bases, with 16 bases between them. The CDR3, as DNA: TGTGCCAGCAGCTCACCGCAGAGGGGTAGCACTGAAGCTTTCTTT. This sequence encodes CASSSPQRGSTEAFF. The full variable domain, in which reference TRBV7-9 and TRBJ1-1 provide the parts outside the CDR3, is DTGVSQNPRHKITKRGQNVTFRCDPISEHNRLYWYRQTLGQGPEFLTYFQNEAQLEKSRLLSDRFSAERPKGSFSTLEIQRTEQGDSAMYLCASSSPQRGSTEAFFGQGTRLTVV.

The chain joins TRBV28 to TRBJ2-7; D not resolved. Germline V gene data show CDR1 as MDHEN and CDR2 as SYDVKM. This CDR3 spans 11 amino acids. The germline V and J ends were trimmed by 5 bases and 3 bases, with 5 bases remaining between them. CDR3 sequence: CASSQDYEQYF. CDR3 in DNA: TGTGCCAGCAGTCAGGACTACGAGCAGTACTTC.

V is TRBV27 and J is TRBJ1-5; D may be TRBD1 (6 bases). This CDR3 has 13 amino acids. Germline V gene data show CDR1 as MNHEY and CDR2 as SMNVEV (reference sequence). Trimming left V 5 bases short and J 5 bases short, with 10 bases between. The CDR3 DNA reads TGTGCCAGCAGTACACAGGGTCATCAGCCCCAGCATTTT. Translation gives CASSTQGHQPQHF.

The chain has TRBV10-2 and TRBJ2-7; no definite D call. Trimming left V 8 bases short and J 0 bases short, with 17 bases between. Germline CDR1 and CDR2: WSHSY and SAAADI. The CDR3 loop spans 15 amino acids. The CDR3 bases are TGCGCCAGCTCGACTCCTCATGGTTTCTCCTACGAGCAGTACTTC. It translates to CASSTPHGFSYEQYF.

The chain carries TRBV18 and TRBJ1-4, with 11 positions matching TRBD1. CDR3 length: 15 amino acids. Trimming removed 3 bases from V and 7 bases from J; junction bases left unmatched: 4. Germline V lookup: CDR1 KGHSH, CDR2 LQKENI. The CDR3 is CASSPDRGLFEKLFF. In DNA, the CDR3 is TGTGCCAGCTCACCGGACAGGGGGCTTTTTGAAAAACTGTTTTTT.

The V call is TRBV6-1, the J call TRBJ2-1; D possibly corresponds to TRBD2 (6 bases). The CDR3 is made up of 16 amino acids. Per germline, CDR1 MNHNS and CDR2 SASEGT. The V end lost 8 bases, the J end lost 0 bases, and 17 bases lay between the germline ends. The CDR3 region is CASGGGSGISYNEQFF. CDR3 DNA sequence: TGTGCCAGCGGTGGGGGGAGTGGGATCTCCTACAATGAGCAGTTCTTC.

This chain connects TRBV9 to TRBJ2-1; 7 nucleotides match TRBD2. Trimming removed 3 bases from V and 0 bases from J; junction bases left unmatched: 9. Germline V gene lookup returns CDR1 SGDLS and CDR2 YYNGEE. The CDR3 contains 17 residues. CDR3 protein: CASSATLAPSSYNEQFF. As DNA, the CDR3 is TGTGCCAGCAGCGCAACACTAGCGCCTAGCTCCTACAATGAGCAGTTCTTC.